Each of the 9 T cell receptor beta chains below was sequenced from the same sample in a study of T cell repertoires in cytomegalovirus infection. TCRdb itself ran the reads through MiXCR, one entry per CDR3 protein. The sample includes 400,000 or so distinct CDR3 sequences, 15% to 20% of them seen just once. The source material was PBMCs. The origin of the receptors is a human donor in good health (CMV status not recorded). Some clones in this sample may be carry-over from other donors' samples.

This clonotype has more than one count but fewer than ten. The V call is TRBV7-9, the J call TRBJ2-7; D is uncertain. The length of the CDR3 is 13 residues. The V end was cut by 3 bases, the J end by 7 bases, with 13 bases between. Germline V gene data show CDR1 as SEHNR and CDR2 as FQNEAQ (reference sequence). CDR3 sequence: CASSFSSPWEQYF. CDR3 sequence (DNA): TGTGCCAGCAGCTTTAGCAGCCCTTGGGAGCAGTACTTC.

There are a few counts of this clonotype. The chain has TRBV6-6 and TRBJ2-5; the D gene is possibly TRBD1 (5 bases). This CDR3 has 16 residues. V gave up 5 bases and J gave up 4 bases, with 20 bases separating them. CDR1 is MNHNY and CDR2 is SVGAGI in the germline V gene (reference sequence). For the CDR3, the DNA is TGTGCCAGCAGTGGAAGCTCCAGGGCTTTCGGAGAGACCCAGTACTTC. Translated: CASSGSSRAFGETQYF.

This clonotype was seen many times. This rearrangement joins TRBV11-2 to TRBJ1-6; the D gene is possibly TRBD1 (6 bases). The length of the CDR3 is 15 residues. The ends were cut back, 5 bases at V and 8 bases at J, with 16 bases in the middle. Germline V lookup: CDR1 SGHAT, CDR2 FQNNGV. The CDR3 is CASSPLRGTDSPLHF. DNA of the CDR3: TGTGCCAGCAGCCCACTGAGGGGGACCGATTCACCCCTCCACTTT.

Concerning this clonotype itself: With a much larger clone just one base away, this may be a read error. The chain carries TRBV7-4 and TRBJ1-1; 10 bases map to TRBD1. The CDR3 contains 16 residues. Germline CDR1 is SGHVT and CDR2 is SQSDAQ. Trimming at V came to 6 bases and at J to 3 bases, leaving 10 bases not matched to a gene. The CDR3 here is CASSASETGGYTEAFF. CDR3 DNA: TGTGCCAGCAGTGCCTCCGAGACAGGGGGCTACACTGAAGCTTTCTTT.

The chain couples TRBV12-3 or TRBV12-4 to TRBJ2-2; TRBD1 is a possible D gene (6 bases). CDR3 length: 17 amino acids. Trimming left V 6 bases short and J 3 bases short, with 20 bases between. CDR3 nucleotides: TGTGCCAGCAGCTCCAGGGGACCCACTCTTTACACCGGGGAGCTGTTTTTT. It encodes CASSSRGPTLYTGELFF.

Comment on this clonotype: A much larger clone sits a single nucleotide away, making a read error possible. The V call is TRBV7-8, the J call TRBJ1-1, with D possibly TRBD1 on 5 matching bases. CDR3 size: 17 residues. The germline CDR1 and CDR2 sequences are SGHVS and FQNEAQ. For the CDR3, the DNA is TGTGCCAGCAGCTTAAACCTCCGGGGCTTGGGAGGGACTGAAACTTTCTTT. It is translated as CASSLNLRGLGGTETFF.

There are a few counts of this clonotype. V gene TRBV12-3 or TRBV12-4 combines with J gene TRBJ2-1, with D unclear. CDR3 length equals 15 residues. V was clipped by 2 bases and J by 4 bases, with 12 bases between them. In DNA form, the CDR3 reads TGTGCCAGCAGTTTAACAGAGCAAACTTACAATGAGCAGTTCTTC. It translates to CASSLTEQTYNEQFF.

The gene calls are TRBV10-3 and TRBJ1-5; TRBD1 might be the D (5 bases). Deletions cut 3 bases from V and 7 bases from J, with 10 bases between. Germline V CDR1 and CDR2: ENHRY, SYGVKD. This CDR3 is built from 13 residues. The CDR3 nucleotides read TGTGCCATCAGTGATGGCGAGGGGCAGCCCCAGCATTTT. Protein product: CAISDGEGQPQHF.

This clonotype was observed a single time. J is TRBJ1-1 and V is TRBV29-1; D is uncertain. The CDR3 totals 13 residues. Per germline, CDR1 SQVTM and CDR2 ANQGSEA. The V gene lost 7 bases and the J gene lost 0 bases, with 12 bases spanning the gap. The CDR3 spells CSAQVTLNTEAFF. Written as DNA, the CDR3 is TGCAGCGCTCAGGTGACCTTGAACACTGAAGCTTTCTTT.